A selection of T cell receptor beta chains follows, all from one sample in a study of blood T cells in healthy people across ages. TCRdb itself ran the 5' RACE reads through MiXCR, one entry per CDR3 protein. Among around 1.1 million distinct CDR3 sequences listed, more than 30% were seen once. The sample consisted of blood. All receptors derive from a man younger than 35 in good health. The CDR3 runs from the conserved cysteine through the conserved F or W. D genes are given only for firm matches. The size of a clone is reported for some rows only, either as once, few or many, or as a class for expanded clones.

V gene,clone size,J gene,D gene,CDR3 DNA,CDR3 protein
TRBV7-6,.,TRBJ2-7,.,TGTGCCAGCAGCTTAGTTAGCCAGTCTCAGTACTTC,CASSLVSQSQYF
TRBV2,.,TRBJ1-6,TRBD1,TGTGCCAGCAGTGAGGGACAGCTTAATAATTCACCCCTCCACTTT,CASSEGQLNNSPLHF
TRBV5-1,few,TRBJ1-1,.,TGCGCCAGCAGCTCAGATCCGGGCCAGAACACTGAAGCTTTCTTT,CASSSDPGQNTEAFF
TRBV9,.,TRBJ2-2,.,TGTGCCAGCAGCGTACGTGGACTCAACACCGGGGAGCTGTTTTTT,CASSVRGLNTGELFF
TRBV27,.,TRBJ1-2,.,TGTGCCGGCAGTTTGGGGGCAGGGGTAAACTATGGCTACACCTTC,CAGSLGAGVNYGYTF
TRBV12-3/TRBV12-4,.,TRBJ1-2,.,TGTGCCAGCAGCTCAACTTCGGGAGGCTACACCTTC,CASSSTSGGYTF
TRBV19,.,TRBJ2-3,.,TGTGCCAGTAACACGGGTAGTGCAGATACGCAGTATTTT,CASNTGSADTQYF
TRBV20-1,.,TRBJ2-1,.,TGCAGTGCTAGTGAAGGGGAGCTATCCTACAATGAGCAGTTCTTC,CSASEGELSYNEQFF
TRBV4-3,few,TRBJ2-7,.,TGCGCCAGCAGCCAAGATCACAACTCCTACGAGCAGTACTTC,CASSQDHNSYEQYF
TRBV20-1,.,TRBJ1-6,TRBD1,TGCAGTGCTAGAGATCTCAGGGCAGGGGGCGAATCACCCCTCCACTTT,CSARDLRAGGESPLHF
TRBV7-2,.,TRBJ2-3,.,TGTGCCAGCAGCTTAGGCCCACAAGGTAGCGCAGATACGCAGTATTTT,CASSLGPQGSADTQYF
TRBV28,few,TRBJ1-5,.,TGTGCCAGCAGTCGACCACCGACAGCGAACCTTCGGGATCAGCCCCAGCATTTT,CASSRPPTANLRDQPQHF
TRBV20-1,.,TRBJ1-2,.,TGCAGTGTCACAGCACAAGGGAACGGTGGCTACACCTTC,CSVTAQGNGGYTF
TRBV7-2,.,TRBJ2-5,TRBD2,TGTGCCAGCAGCTCCCTACCGGCGGGGGTGGGAGAGACCCAGTACTTC,CASSSLPAGVGETQYF
TRBV24-1,once,TRBJ1-2,.,TGTGCCACCAGTGAATCATGGACATACTATGGCTACACCTTC,CATSESWTYYGYTF
TRBV7-9,few,TRBJ1-1,.,TGTGCCAGCAGCCTAGTTGTGGGGGGACACATGAACACTGAAGCTTTCTTT,CASSLVVGGHMNTEAFF
TRBV7-9,few,TRBJ1-2,.,TGTGCCAGCAGTCCTACTCTCGACGGATTCTATGGCTACACCTTC,CASSPTLDGFYGYTF
TRBV20-1,.,TRBJ1-5,TRBD1,TGCAGTGCTATTCCCAGGACAGGGGTTCAGCCCCAGCATTTT,CSAIPRTGVQPQHF
TRBV7-2,.,TRBJ1-1,.,TGTGCCAGCAGCGTAACGGACGTAAGAGTCGCTTTCTTT,CASSVTDVRVAFF
TRBV13,.,TRBJ2-5,.,TGTGCCAGCAGCTTCTCTGGGGCCGGGGACCAAGAGACCCAGTACTTC,CASSFSGAGDQETQYF
TRBV20-1,.,TRBJ2-5,TRBD2,TGCAGTGCTAGCAAGTCGGGGGGGCCTTACAATGAGCAGTACTTC,CSASKSGGPYNEQYF
TRBV6-5,.,TRBJ1-1,.,TGTGCCAGCACTTCGATAAACACTGAAGCTTTCTTT,CASTSINTEAFF
TRBV11-2,few,TRBJ1-6,.,TGTGCCAGCAGCCAGGACAGCGGGAATTCACCCCTCCACTTT,CASSQDSGNSPLHF
TRBV10-3,.,TRBJ1-2,.,TGTGCCATCAGTAAATCGGGAGGTGGCTACACCTTC,CAISKSGGGYTF